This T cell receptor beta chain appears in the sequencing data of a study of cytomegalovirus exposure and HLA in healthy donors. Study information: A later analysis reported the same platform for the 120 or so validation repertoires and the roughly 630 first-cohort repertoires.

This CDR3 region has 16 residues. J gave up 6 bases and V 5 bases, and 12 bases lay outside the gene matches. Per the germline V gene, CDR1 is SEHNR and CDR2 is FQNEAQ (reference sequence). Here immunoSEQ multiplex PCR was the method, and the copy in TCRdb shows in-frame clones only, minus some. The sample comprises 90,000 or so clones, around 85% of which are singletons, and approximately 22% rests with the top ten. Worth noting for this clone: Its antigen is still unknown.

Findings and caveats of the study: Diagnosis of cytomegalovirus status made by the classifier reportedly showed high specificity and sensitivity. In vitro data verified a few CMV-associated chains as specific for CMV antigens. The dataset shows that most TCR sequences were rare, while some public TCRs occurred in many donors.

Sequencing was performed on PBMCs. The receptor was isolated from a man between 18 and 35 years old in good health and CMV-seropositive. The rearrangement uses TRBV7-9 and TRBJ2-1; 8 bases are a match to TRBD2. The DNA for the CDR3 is TGTGCCAGCAGCCCTCCCCCGGCGGGAGGACGCAATGAGCAGTTCTTC. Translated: CASSPPPAGGRNEQFF. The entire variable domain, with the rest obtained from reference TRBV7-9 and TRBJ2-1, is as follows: DTGVSQNPRHKITKRGQNVTFRCDPISEHNRLYWYRQTLGQGPEFLTYFQNEAQLEKSRLLSDRFSAERPKGSFSTLEIQRTEQGDSAMYLCASSPPPAGGRNEQFFGPGTRLTVL.